The subject of this entry is one T cell receptor (beta chain). Its target is unknown. At one of its ends the junction is not consistent with the germline gene, which may arise from a read error. These data originate in a study of tumor-infiltrating lymphocytes in primary liver carcinoma. Study results and caveats: The overlap of tumor-adjacent and tumor-blood pairs was smaller than that of tumor region pairs. Top-250-clone fractions were significantly higher in tumors than in blood (p = 0.039).

Bulk tissue was left unsorted, and RNA and DNA were co-extracted from about 20-30 mg of it. Chronic HBV infection was present, with no prior treatment. The input was approximately 500 ng total RNA; TCR beta cDNA was made from it with a constant-region primer. Slightly modified ARM-PCR with three nested multiplex PCR rounds yielded TCR beta libraries. A C-beta reverse primer and TRBV1-TRBV30 forward primers served in each of the first two PCR rounds, at ten to eleven cycles apiece. TCRdb reprocessed the multiplex PCR reads with MiXCR, giving one entry per CDR3 protein. The sample lists 40,000 to 50,000 distinct CDR3 sequences; 60% to 75% were seen once. The germline V gene has CDR1 SGHAT and CDR2 FQNNGV. CDR3 size: 12 residues.

The sample was liver tumor tissue from sampling region 3. This sample's subset: tumor region T3, left-lateral pole. This chain links TRBV11-2 with TRBJ2-7; 7 bases line up with TRBD2. This TCR was sampled from a man between 35 and 55 years old with primary liver carcinoma and hepatitis B virus infection. CDR3 region: CANSPWGGEQYF. The CDR3 bases are TGTGCCAACAGCCCTTGGGGGGGCGAGCAGTACTTC. The full variable domain, in which reference TRBV11-2 and TRBJ2-7 provide the parts outside the CDR3, is EAGVAQSPRYKIIEKRQSVAFWCNPISGHATLYWYQQILGQGPKLLIQFQNNGVVDDSQLPKDRFSAERLKGVDSTLKIQPAKLEDSAVYLCANSPWGGEQYFGPGTRLTVT.